This passage covers 23 T cell receptor beta chains from one sample sequenced in a study of chemoradiotherapy in HPV16-positive cancers. Libraries were prepared by immunoSEQ multiplex PCR; TCRdb keeps only in-frame clonotypes and omits some of them. The sample gives about 5,400 clones, approximately 90% of which show up once; around 1.8% is in the top ten. The sample was blood, taken from a patient who underwent chemoradiotherapy. The source is a human donor with HPV-associated anogenital cancer.

Here the CDR3 DNA reads TGCGCCAGCAGCTTCGAGGGTCGTAGGGACCTCGGGGAGCTGTTTTTT. Amino acids: CASSFEGRRDLGELFF. The chain links TRBV5-1 to TRBJ2-2; tentatively, D is TRBD1 or TRBD2 (5 bases each). V lost 2 bases and J lost 7, with 18 bases in between. The V gene's germline CDR1 is SGHRS and CDR2 YFSETQ. There are 16 residues in the CDR3.

The chain couples TRBV15 to TRBJ2-7; D not certain. CDR3 length: 13 amino acids. CDR1 and CDR2 (germline): LNHNV, YYDKDF (reference sequence). V lost 0 bases, J lost 4 bases, and 7 bases lay in between. DNA of the CDR3: TGTGCCACCAGCAGAGATTTGGGTTACGAGCAGTACTTC. It specifies CATSRDLGYEQYF. The full variable domain, with the rest looked up from reference TRBV15 and TRBJ2-7, is DAMVIQNPRYQVTQFGKPVTLSCSQTLNHNVMYWYQQKSSQAPKLLFHYYDKDFNNEADTPDNFQSRRPNTSFCFLDIRSPGLGDTAMYLCATSRDLGYEQYFGPGTRLTVT.

The chain has TRBV6-6 and TRBJ2-3, with 8 bases fitting TRBD2. The CDR3 is 15 residues long. The V gene end was trimmed by 5 bases and the J gene end by 4 bases; junction bases not matched to a gene: 8. The germline V gene encodes CDR1 MNHNY and CDR2 SVGAGI (reference sequence). The CDR3 coding sequence is TGTGCCAGCAGTCCCCGTAGCGGGATCGCAGATACGCAGTATTTT. This gives the protein CASSPRSGIADTQYF.

The chain has TRBV30 and TRBJ1-4; D unclear. Germline values: CDR1 GTSNPN, CDR2 SVGIG (reference sequence). This CDR3 spans 13 amino acids. The ends were cut back, 3 bases at V and 8 bases at J, with 13 bases in the middle. CDR3 in amino acids: CAWRGSPYEKLFF. Written as DNA, the CDR3 is TGTGCCTGGAGAGGGAGCCCATACGAAAAACTGTTTTTT.

The chain is built from TRBV29-1 and TRBJ1-5; no clear D gene. This CDR3 has 13 amino acids. Germline CDR1 SQVTM, CDR2 ANQGSEA. Trimming removed 6 bases from V and 0 bases from J, with 9 bases in between. CDR3 loop: CSVQRGSNQPQHF. The CDR3 bases are TGCAGCGTCCAACGGGGTAGCAATCAGCCCCAGCATTTT.

J is TRBJ1-2 and V is TRBV19; weak D call: TRBD1 (5 bases). The CDR3 length is 15 residues. V was clipped by 3 bases and J by 2 bases, with 13 bases between them. Germline lookup yields CDR1 LNHDA and CDR2 SQIVND (reference sequence). DNA of the CDR3: TGTGCCAGTAGTATGCCCGGGGAGGGGAACTATGGCTACACCTTC. Translating it yields CASSMPGEGNYGYTF.

The gene calls are TRBV11-2 and TRBJ2-6; no firm D call. The CDR3 is 15 amino acids. The germline CDR1 and CDR2 sequences are SGHAT and FQNNGV. The germline V and J ends were trimmed by 5 bases and 0 bases, with 8 bases remaining between them. CDR3 in amino acids: CASSLGFSGANVLTF. CDR3 nucleotides: TGTGCCAGCAGCCTTGGCTTCTCTGGGGCCAACGTCCTGACTTTC.

The rearrangement joins TRBV19 to TRBJ2-7; 7 bases map to TRBD2. The junction had 11 bases not matched to a gene; V was cut back by 3 bases and J by 3 bases. Germline V lookup: CDR1 LNHDA, CDR2 SQIVND (reference sequence). This CDR3 spans 16 amino acids. CDR3 in amino acids: CASSMGGEGQVYEQYF. The CDR3 region has the DNA TGTGCCAGTAGTATGGGGGGGGAGGGTCAAGTCTACGAGCAGTACTTC.

The rearrangement uses TRBV11-2 and TRBJ2-7; no clear D gene. This CDR3 spans 13 amino acids. Trimming cost V 7 bases and J 4 bases, with 14 bases left between them. The V gene's germline CDR1 is SGHAT and CDR2 FQNNGV. CDR3 DNA: TGTGCCAGCACCCCGTTAGCCCGGTACGAGCAGTACTTC. As protein: CASTPLARYEQYF.

This clone was detected once. J is TRBJ1-2 and V is TRBV6-5; D is uncertain. The CDR3 runs to 12 residues. The germline gives CDR1 MNHEY, CDR2 SVGAGI. V dropped 3 bases and J dropped 6 bases, with 8 bases sitting between them. CDR3: CASSYGNHGYTF. The CDR3 DNA follows: TGTGCCAGCAGTTATGGCAACCATGGCTACACCTTC.

CDR3 DNA sequence: TGTGCCAGCTTGTCCTACAATGAGCAGTTCTTC. Amino acid sequence: CASLSYNEQFF. The rearrangement links TRBV7-9 to TRBJ2-1; D not resolved. Trimming cost V 8 bases and J 1 base, with 3 bases left between them. The CDR3 is 11 amino acids. Looked up from germline, CDR1 is SEHNR and CDR2 is FQNEAQ (reference sequence).

V usage is TRBV5-1 and J usage is TRBJ2-5, with D perhaps matching TRBD1 or TRBD2 (5 bases each). TRBJ2-7 matches the DNA end more closely, so the J call is doubtful. In germline, CDR1 is SGHRS, CDR2 YFSETQ. The CDR3 covers 14 residues. Here the CDR3 reads CASSEKGRTYEQYF. The CDR3 DNA reads TGCGCCAGCAGCGAAAAGGGGAGAACCTACGAGCAGTACTTC.

The chain has TRBV5-1 and TRBJ1-5; D ambiguous. CDR3 size: 14 residues. Germline loops: CDR1 SGHRS, CDR2 YFSETQ. The V end was cut by 0 bases, the J end by 3 bases, with 7 bases between. The CDR3 region has the DNA TGCGCCAGCAGCTTGGAAGGGTTCAATCAGCCCCAGCATTTT. Its protein product is CASSLEGFNQPQHF.

The chain combines TRBV4-1 with TRBJ2-6, with D perhaps matching TRBD1 or TRBD2 (5 bases each). Trimming shortened V by 3 bases and J by 0 bases, and 21 bases separated the two germline ends. Per germline, CDR1 MGHRA and CDR2 YSYEKL. CDR3 length equals 20 residues. The CDR3 is CASSHTRDRTQSSGANVLTF. The CDR3 DNA sequence: TGCGCCAGCAGCCACACGAGGGATCGGACACAGAGCTCTGGGGCCAACGTCCTGACTTTC.

The V call is TRBV2, the J call TRBJ2-5; D is perhaps TRBD2 (6 bases). Germline V lookup: CDR1 SNHLY, CDR2 FYNNEI. The CDR3 runs 12 residues. The germline V and J ends were trimmed by 6 bases and 11 bases, with 16 bases remaining between them. The CDR3 sequence: CASRTGREKQYF. Here the CDR3 DNA reads TGTGCCAGCAGAACCGGGAGAGAAAAGCAGTACTTC.

The V and J genes are TRBV4-1 and TRBJ2-5; perhaps TRBD1 as D (5 bases). The CDR3 runs 15 residues. Germline lookup yields CDR1 MGHRA and CDR2 YSYEKL. Trimming took 0 bases from V and 5 from J, leaving 13 bases between them. The CDR3 bases are TGCGCCAGCAGCCAAGATCGCACTCCAGGGGAGACCCAGTACTTC. Translating it yields CASSQDRTPGETQYF.

This clone was seen a handful of times. J is TRBJ2-7 and V is TRBV30, with D perhaps TRBD1 (6 bases). The CDR3 has 13 amino acids. The germline V gene has CDR1 GTSNPN and CDR2 SVGIG (reference sequence). Trimming left V 4 bases short and J 3 bases short, with 13 bases between. CDR3 region: CAWTRDTNYEQYF. CDR3 bases: TGTGCCTGGACTAGGGACACGAACTACGAGCAGTACTTC.

The V and J genes are TRBV5-6 and TRBJ2-3; 12 positions match TRBD2. Germline CDR1 and CDR2: SGHDT and YYEEEE. The CDR3 contains 15 residues. V shed 0 bases and J 6 bases; nucleotides not matched to a gene: 2. CDR3 sequence reads: CASSLASGGVDTQYF. In nucleotides, the CDR3 is TGTGCCAGCAGCTTGGCTAGCGGGGGGGTTGATACGCAGTATTTT. The full variable domain, with the rest looked up from reference TRBV5-6 and TRBJ2-3, is DAGVTQSPTHLIKTRGQQVTLRCSPKSGHDTVSWYQQALGQGPQFIFQYYEEEERQRGNFPDRFSGHQFPNYSSELNVNALLLGDSALYLCASSLASGGVDTQYFGPGTRLTVL.

The J gene is TRBJ2-3, the V gene TRBV7-6; 11 nucleotides align to TRBD2. The V segment lost 3 bases and the J segment 1 base; nucleotides outside the gene matches: 6. Germline assignment: CDR1 SGHVS and CDR2 FNYEAQ. The CDR3 is made up of 17 amino acids. CDR3 amino acids: CASSFLTSGVRTDTQYF. The CDR3 DNA reads TGTGCCAGCAGCTTTCTGACTAGCGGGGTGCGCACAGATACGCAGTATTTT.

The rearrangement joins TRBV4-1 to TRBJ2-3; 7 bases agree with TRBD1. This CDR3 contains 13 residues. Trimming removed 5 bases from V and 4 bases from J; junction bases left unmatched: 3. Germline V gene lookup returns CDR1 MGHRA and CDR2 YSYEKL. The CDR3 bases are TGCGCCAGCAGCGACAGGGACGCAGATACGCAGTATTTT. The encoded protein is CASSDRDADTQYF.

This rearrangement joins TRBV18 to TRBJ1-1; no definite D call. The germline V gene encodes CDR1 KGHSH and CDR2 LQKENI. V lost 3 bases and J 0 bases, leaving 11 bases between the germline ends. The CDR3 has 15 residues. Here the CDR3 reads CASSPQQNMNTEAFF. CDR3 coding DNA: TGTGCCAGCTCACCCCAACAGAATATGAACACTGAAGCTTTCTTT. Full variable domain (remainder filled in from reference TRBV18 and TRBJ1-1): NAGVMQNPRHLVRRRGQEARLRCSPMKGHSHVYWYRQLPEEGLKFMVYLQKENIIDESGMPKERFSAEFPKEGPSILRIQQVVRGDSAAYFCASSPQQNMNTEAFFGQGTRLTVV.

The V and J genes are TRBV5-1 and TRBJ1-2, with 7 bases aligning to TRBD1. Germline values: CDR1 SGHRS, CDR2 YFSETQ. The CDR3 loop spans 14 amino acids. J lost 6 bases, V lost 1 base, and 6 bases had no gene match. CDR3 loop: CASSLRGRGDGYTF. The CDR3 DNA is TGCGCCAGCAGCTTGAGGGGCAGGGGGGATGGCTACACCTTC.

The V and J genes are TRBV19 and TRBJ1-5, with no clear D. V gave up 8 bases and J gave up 0 bases, with 14 bases separating them. This CDR3 spans 15 amino acids. Germline-derived CDR1 and CDR2 are LNHDA and SQIVND (reference sequence). Written as DNA, the CDR3 is TGTGCCAGTCTCGCCTTCAAAAATAGCAATCAGCCCCAGCATTTT. Protein product: CASLAFKNSNQPQHF.